The T cell receptor beta chain under discussion was sequenced for a study of response to subunit inactivated influenza vaccine. Findings and limits, study-wide: Only a handful of new T cells, the authors suggested, are recruited with each seasonal influenza vaccination.

TCRdb itself ran the RT-PCR reads through MiXCR, one entry per CDR3 protein. The repertoire has a few hundred thousand distinct CDR3 sequences, 21% of them found once; the top ten carry roughly 10%. The V end lost 6 bases, the J end lost 3 bases, and 12 bases lay between the germline ends. The CDR3 contains 14 residues. CDR1 is LGHNA and CDR2 is YNFKEQ in the germline V gene. As concerns this clonotype: No antigen is known for it.

This TCR derives from a man aged 50-75 years who received an inactivated influenza vaccine. The V call is TRBV4-2, the J call TRBJ1-5, with D possibly matching TRBD1 (5 bases). The sample was PBMCs from blood, taken roughly 20 months after vaccination. The CDR3 loop reads CASSSQGDNQPQHF. The CDR3, as DNA: TGTGCCAGCAGTTCTCAGGGCGACAATCAGCCCCAGCATTTT.